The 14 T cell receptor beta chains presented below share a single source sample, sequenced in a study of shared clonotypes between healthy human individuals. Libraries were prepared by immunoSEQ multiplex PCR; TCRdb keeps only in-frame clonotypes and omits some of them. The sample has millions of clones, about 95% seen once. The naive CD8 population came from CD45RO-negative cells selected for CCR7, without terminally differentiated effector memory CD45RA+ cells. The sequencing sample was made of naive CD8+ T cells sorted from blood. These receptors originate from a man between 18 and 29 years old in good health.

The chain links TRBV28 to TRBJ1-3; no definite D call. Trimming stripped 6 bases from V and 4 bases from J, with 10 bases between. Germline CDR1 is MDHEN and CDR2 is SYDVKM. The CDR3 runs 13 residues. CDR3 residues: CASSAFDGNTIYF. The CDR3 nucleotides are TGTGCCAGCAGCGCGTTCGACGGAAACACCATATATTTT.

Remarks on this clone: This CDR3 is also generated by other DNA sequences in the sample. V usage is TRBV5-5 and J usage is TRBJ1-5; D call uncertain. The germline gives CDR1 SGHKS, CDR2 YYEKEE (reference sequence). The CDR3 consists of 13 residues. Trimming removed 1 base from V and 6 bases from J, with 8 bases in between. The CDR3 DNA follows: TGTGCCAGCAGCTTGTCACCAGGTCAGCCCCAGCATTTT. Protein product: CASSLSPGQPQHF.

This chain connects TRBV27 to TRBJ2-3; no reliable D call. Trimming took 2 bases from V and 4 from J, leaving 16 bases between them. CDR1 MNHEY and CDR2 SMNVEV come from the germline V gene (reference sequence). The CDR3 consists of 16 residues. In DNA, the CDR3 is TGTGCCAGCAGTTTAGTTCTCCCGGTAGGCGCAGATACGCAGTATTTT. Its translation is CASSLVLPVGADTQYF.

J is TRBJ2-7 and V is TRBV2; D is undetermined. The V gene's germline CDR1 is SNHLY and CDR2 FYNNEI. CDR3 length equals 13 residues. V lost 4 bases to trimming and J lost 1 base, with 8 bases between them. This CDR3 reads CASSAHTSYEQYF. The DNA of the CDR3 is TGTGCCAGCAGTGCACACACGTCCTACGAGCAGTACTTC.

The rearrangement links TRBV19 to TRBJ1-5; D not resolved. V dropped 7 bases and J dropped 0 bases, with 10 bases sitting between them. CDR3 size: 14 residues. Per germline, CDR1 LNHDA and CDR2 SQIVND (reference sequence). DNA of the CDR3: TGTGCCAGTACCCCTAAATATAGCAATCAGCCCCAGCATTTT. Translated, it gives CASTPKYSNQPQHF.

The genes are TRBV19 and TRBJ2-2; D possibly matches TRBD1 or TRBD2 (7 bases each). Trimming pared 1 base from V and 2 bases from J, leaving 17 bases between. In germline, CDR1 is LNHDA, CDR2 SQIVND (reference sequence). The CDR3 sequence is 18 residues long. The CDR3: CASSIGPGGGSNTGELFF. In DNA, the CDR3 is TGTGCCAGTAGTATAGGGCCAGGGGGGGGGAGTAACACCGGGGAGCTGTTTTTT. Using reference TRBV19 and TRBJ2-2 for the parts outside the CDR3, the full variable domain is DGGITQSPKYLFRKEGQNVTLSCEQNLNHDAMYWYRQDPGQGLRLIYYSQIVNDFQKGDIAEGYSVSREKKESFPLTVTSAQKNPTAFYLCASSIGPGGGSNTGELFFGEGSRLTVL.

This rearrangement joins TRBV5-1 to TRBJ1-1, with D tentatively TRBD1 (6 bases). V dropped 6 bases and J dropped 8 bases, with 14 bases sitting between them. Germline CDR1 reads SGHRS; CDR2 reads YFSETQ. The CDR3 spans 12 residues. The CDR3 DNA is TGCGCCAGCACCTCTGCCGGGACAGAAGCTTTCTTT. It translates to CASTSAGTEAFF.

The CDR3 protein is CASRAGGTSSYEQYF. In DNA, the CDR3 is TGTGCCAGCCGGGCCGGTGGGACCTCCTCCTACGAGCAGTACTTC. The chain has TRBV27 and TRBJ2-7; the D gene could be TRBD1 or TRBD2 (5 bases each). Germline values: CDR1 MNHEY, CDR2 SMNVEV (reference sequence). The CDR3 loop spans 15 amino acids. Trimming shortened V by 8 bases and J by 0 bases, and 17 bases separated the two germline ends.

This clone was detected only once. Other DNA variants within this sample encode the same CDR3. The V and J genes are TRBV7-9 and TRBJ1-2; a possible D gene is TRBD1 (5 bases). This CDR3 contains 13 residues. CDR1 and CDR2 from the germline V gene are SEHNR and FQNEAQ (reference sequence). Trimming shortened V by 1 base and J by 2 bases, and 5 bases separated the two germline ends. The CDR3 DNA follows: TGTGCCAGCAGCTTAGGACAGAACTATGGCTACACCTTC. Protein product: CASSLGQNYGYTF.

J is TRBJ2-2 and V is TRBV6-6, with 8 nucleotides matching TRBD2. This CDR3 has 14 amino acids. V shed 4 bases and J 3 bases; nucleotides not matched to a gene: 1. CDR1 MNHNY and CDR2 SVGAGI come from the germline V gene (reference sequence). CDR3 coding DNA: TGTGCCAGCAGTTTGGGACTAGACACCGGGGAGCTGTTTTTT. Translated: CASSLGLDTGELFF.

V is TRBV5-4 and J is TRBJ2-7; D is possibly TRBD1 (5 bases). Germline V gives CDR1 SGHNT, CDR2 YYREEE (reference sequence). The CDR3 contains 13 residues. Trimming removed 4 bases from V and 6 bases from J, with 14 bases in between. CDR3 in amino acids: CASSPGLGSEQYF. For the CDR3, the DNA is TGTGCCAGCAGCCCAGGGCTAGGATCCGAGCAGTACTTC.

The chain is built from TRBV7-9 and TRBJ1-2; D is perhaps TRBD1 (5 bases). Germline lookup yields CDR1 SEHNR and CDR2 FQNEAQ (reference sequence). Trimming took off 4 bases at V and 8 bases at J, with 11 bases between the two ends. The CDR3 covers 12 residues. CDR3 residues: CASSSWGSGYTF. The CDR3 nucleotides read TGTGCCAGCAGCTCCTGGGGGTCGGGCTACACCTTC.

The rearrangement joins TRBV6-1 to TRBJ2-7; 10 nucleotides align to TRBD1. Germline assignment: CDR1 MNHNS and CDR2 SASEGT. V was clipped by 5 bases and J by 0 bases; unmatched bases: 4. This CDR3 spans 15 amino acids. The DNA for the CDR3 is TGTGCCAGCAGTCCACGGACAGGGGGCTCCTACGAGCAGTACTTC. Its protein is CASSPRTGGSYEQYF.

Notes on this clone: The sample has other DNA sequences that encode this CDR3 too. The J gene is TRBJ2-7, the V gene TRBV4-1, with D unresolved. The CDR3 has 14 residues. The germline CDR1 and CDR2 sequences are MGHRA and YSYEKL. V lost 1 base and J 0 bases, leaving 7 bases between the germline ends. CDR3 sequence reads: CASSQALSSYEQYF. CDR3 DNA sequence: TGCGCCAGCAGCCAAGCTCTTAGCTCCTACGAGCAGTACTTC.